This is a list of T cell receptor beta chains from one sample in a study of early stage breast cancer tumors. The protocol was immunoSEQ multiplex PCR, while the TCRdb copy is restricted to in-frame clones and leaves out a portion. Among tens of thousands of clones listed, more than 75% were seen once. Sequencing was carried out using blood. These receptors all come from a person in their sixties with breast cancer. The CDR3 runs from the conserved cysteine through the conserved F or W. Each record gives: clone size, V gene, J gene, D gene, CDR3 protein, CDR3 DNA. A D gene is named only where the DNA matches it firmly. Part of the rows lack a size; the others show once, few, many or a class for expanded clones.

abundance: .
v_gene: TRBV5-1
j_gene: TRBJ2-5
d_gene: .
CDR3aa: CASSLVGRQETQYF
CDR3nt: TGCGCCAGCAGCTTGGTCGGCAGACAAGAGACCCAGTACTTC

abundance: .
v_gene: TRBV6-5
j_gene: TRBJ2-1
d_gene: .
CDR3aa: CASSYSSVNEQFF
CDR3nt: TGTGCCAGCAGTTACAGTAGCGTCAATGAGCAGTTCTTC

abundance: .
v_gene: TRBV5-1
j_gene: TRBJ2-1
d_gene: TRBD2
CDR3aa: CASSSLGASGDLYNEQFF
CDR3nt: TGCGCCAGCAGCTCGCTAGGGGCTAGCGGAGACCTTTACAATGAGCAGTTCTTC

abundance: .
v_gene: TRBV27
j_gene: TRBJ2-2
d_gene: .
CDR3aa: CASSYARAGELFF
CDR3nt: TGTGCCAGCAGTTACGCCAGGGCCGGGGAGCTGTTTTTT

abundance: few
v_gene: TRBV11-1
j_gene: TRBJ2-7
d_gene: TRBD2
CDR3aa: CASSPTSGRDLSYEQYF
CDR3nt: TGTGCCAGCAGCCCAACTAGCGGGAGGGACCTCTCCTACGAGCAGTACTTC

abundance: .
v_gene: TRBV6-1
j_gene: TRBJ2-3
d_gene: TRBD2
CDR3aa: CASSESGSGGFDTQYF
CDR3nt: TGTGCCAGCAGTGAATCGGGGAGCGGGGGATTCGATACGCAGTATTTT

abundance: .
v_gene: TRBV19
j_gene: TRBJ2-3
d_gene: .
CDR3aa: CASSITGRGPDTQYF
CDR3nt: TGTGCCAGTAGTATTACAGGGAGGGGACCAGATACGCAGTATTTT

abundance: few
v_gene: TRBV7-9
j_gene: TRBJ2-5
d_gene: .
CDR3aa: CASSLGSGSQETQYF
CDR3nt: TGTGCCAGCAGCCTAGGATCCGGGAGCCAAGAGACCCAGTACTTC

abundance: once
v_gene: TRBV4-2
j_gene: TRBJ1-6
d_gene: .
CDR3aa: CASSQVASGNSPLHF
CDR3nt: TGTGCCAGCAGCCAAGTTGCGTCAGGTAATTCACCCCTCCACTTT

abundance: .
v_gene: TRBV7-2
j_gene: TRBJ1-2
d_gene: .
CDR3aa: CASSPGTPYGYTF
CDR3nt: TGTGCCAGCAGCCCCGGGACCCCATATGGCTACACCTTC

abundance: .
v_gene: TRBV7-2
j_gene: TRBJ1-5
d_gene: .
CDR3aa: CASSFSQAEPQHF
CDR3nt: TGTGCCAGCAGCTTCAGCCAGGCGGAGCCCCAGCATTTT

abundance: .
v_gene: TRBV9
j_gene: TRBJ1-2
d_gene: TRBD1
CDR3aa: CASSEGQGASYGYTF
CDR3nt: TGTGCCAGCAGCGAAGGACAGGGGGCCAGCTATGGCTACACCTTC

abundance: .
v_gene: TRBV11-3
j_gene: TRBJ2-1
d_gene: TRBD1
CDR3aa: CASSFGGQDMVHEQFF
CDR3nt: TGTGCCAGCAGCTTTGGCGGACAGGACATGGTCCACGAGCAGTTCTTC

abundance: .
v_gene: TRBV13
j_gene: TRBJ2-4
d_gene: .
CDR3aa: CASSPRDDGRGAKNIQYF
CDR3nt: TGTGCCAGCAGCCCTCGCGACGATGGAAGGGGGGCCAAAAACATTCAGTACTTC

abundance: .
v_gene: TRBV5-5
j_gene: TRBJ1-2
d_gene: .
CDR3aa: CASSLEVVYGYTF
CDR3nt: TGTGCCAGCAGCTTGGAGGTCGTCTATGGCTACACCTTC

abundance: .
v_gene: TRBV5-1
j_gene: TRBJ1-1
d_gene: .
CDR3aa: CASSAGTAGTEAFF
CDR3nt: TGCGCCAGCAGCGCCGGGACGGCGGGCACTGAAGCTTTCTTT

abundance: .
v_gene: TRBV28
j_gene: TRBJ2-7
d_gene: .
CDR3aa: CASRTRYEQYF
CDR3nt: TGTGCCAGCAGAACCCGTTACGAGCAGTACTTC

abundance: .
v_gene: TRBV19
j_gene: TRBJ2-3
d_gene: TRBD1
CDR3aa: CASQDRAATDTQYF
CDR3nt: TGTGCCAGCCAGGACAGGGCGGCGACAGATACGCAGTATTTT

abundance: .
v_gene: TRBV10-3
j_gene: TRBJ1-4
d_gene: TRBD1
CDR3aa: CAISRTGNHEKLFF
CDR3nt: TGTGCCATCAGCCGGACAGGGAATCATGAAAAACTGTTTTTT

abundance: .
v_gene: TRBV5-6
j_gene: TRBJ2-7
d_gene: .
CDR3aa: CASSRTGFYEQYF
CDR3nt: TGTGCCAGCAGCCGCACAGGGTTTTACGAGCAGTACTTC

abundance: few
v_gene: TRBV5-1
j_gene: TRBJ2-1
d_gene: .
CDR3aa: CASSLVQSSSYNEQFF
CDR3nt: TGCGCCAGCAGCTTGGTGCAGTCCAGCTCCTACAATGAGCAGTTCTTC

abundance: .
v_gene: TRBV21-1
j_gene: TRBJ2-5
d_gene: .
CDR3aa: CASLKETQYF
CDR3nt: TGTGCCAGCCTAAAAGAGACCCAGTACTTC

abundance: .
v_gene: TRBV5-1
j_gene: TRBJ1-2
d_gene: .
CDR3aa: CASSLEPNYGYTF
CDR3nt: TGCGCCAGCAGCTTAGAACCTAACTATGGCTACACCTTC

abundance: .
v_gene: TRBV9
j_gene: TRBJ1-1
d_gene: .
CDR3aa: CASSVVPGPEMNTEAFF
CDR3nt: TGTGCCAGCAGCGTAGTGCCCGGCCCCGAAATGAACACTGAAGCTTTCTTT

abundance: .
v_gene: TRBV27
j_gene: TRBJ2-1
d_gene: .
CDR3aa: CASSFGRGYNEQFF
CDR3nt: TGTGCCAGCAGTTTTGGCAGGGGATACAATGAGCAGTTCTTC

abundance: .
v_gene: TRBV5-6
j_gene: TRBJ2-7
d_gene: .
CDR3aa: CASSPPPGQSPYEQYF
CDR3nt: TGTGCCAGCAGCCCCCCGCCCGGACAGTCCCCCTACGAGCAGTACTTC

abundance: .
v_gene: TRBV30
j_gene: TRBJ1-5
d_gene: .
CDR3aa: CAWSTDNSNQPQHF
CDR3nt: TGTGCCTGGAGTACAGACAATAGCAATCAGCCCCAGCATTTT

abundance: .
v_gene: TRBV6-5
j_gene: TRBJ2-5
d_gene: .
CDR3aa: CASSFGGEWTETQYF
CDR3nt: TGTGCCAGCAGTTTTGGAGGGGAATGGACAGAGACCCAGTACTTC

abundance: .
v_gene: TRBV27
j_gene: TRBJ1-2
d_gene: TRBD1
CDR3aa: CATRSLGTGGAGNGYTF
CDR3nt: TGTGCCACCCGATCCCTTGGGACAGGGGGCGCCGGTAATGGCTACACCTTC

abundance: medium-sized
v_gene: TRBV15
j_gene: TRBJ1-1
d_gene: TRBD1
CDR3aa: CATSWPGQGNTEAFF
CDR3nt: TGTGCCACCAGCTGGCCGGGACAGGGGAACACTGAAGCTTTCTTT

abundance: .
v_gene: TRBV18
j_gene: TRBJ2-7
d_gene: .
CDR3aa: CASSPRPTYEQYF
CDR3nt: TGTGCCAGCTCACCACGCCCGACCTACGAGCAGTACTTC

abundance: once
v_gene: TRBV27
j_gene: TRBJ1-2
d_gene: .
CDR3aa: CASSLFHEQSNYGYTF
CDR3nt: TGTGCCAGCAGTTTATTTCACGAGCAAAGTAACTATGGCTACACCTTC

abundance: .
v_gene: TRBV5-8
j_gene: TRBJ2-7
d_gene: .
CDR3aa: CASSPKYEQYF
CDR3nt: TGTGCCAGCAGCCCGAAGTACGAGCAGTACTTC

abundance: .
v_gene: TRBV5-1
j_gene: TRBJ1-3
d_gene: .
CDR3aa: CASSLAAGSGNTIYF
CDR3nt: TGCGCCAGCAGCTTGGCGGCAGGGTCTGGAAACACCATATATTTT

abundance: few
v_gene: TRBV5-1
j_gene: TRBJ2-7
d_gene: TRBD2
CDR3aa: CASSSLIGLAGGYSYEQYF
CDR3nt: TGCGCCAGCAGCTCCTTGATAGGACTAGCGGGAGGGTACTCCTACGAGCAGTACTTC

abundance: once
v_gene: TRBV4-1
j_gene: TRBJ2-1
d_gene: TRBD2
CDR3aa: CASSQNLAGAYSYNEQFF
CDR3nt: TGCGCCAGCAGCCAAAATCTAGCGGGGGCTTACTCCTACAATGAGCAGTTCTTC

abundance: once
v_gene: TRBV6-6
j_gene: TRBJ2-1
d_gene: .
CDR3aa: CASSLAAPWYNEQFF
CDR3nt: TGTGCCAGCAGCCTAGCCGCTCCTTGGTACAATGAGCAGTTCTTC

abundance: .
v_gene: TRBV23-1
j_gene: TRBJ1-1
d_gene: .
CDR3aa: CASSPSRGWQKNTEAFF
CDR3nt: TGCGCCAGCAGTCCCTCTCGGGGCTGGCAGAAGAACACTGAAGCTTTCTTT

abundance: .
v_gene: TRBV19
j_gene: TRBJ1-2
d_gene: .
CDR3aa: CASSMMAGVNYGYTF
CDR3nt: TGTGCCAGTAGTATGATGGCAGGGGTCAACTATGGCTACACCTTC